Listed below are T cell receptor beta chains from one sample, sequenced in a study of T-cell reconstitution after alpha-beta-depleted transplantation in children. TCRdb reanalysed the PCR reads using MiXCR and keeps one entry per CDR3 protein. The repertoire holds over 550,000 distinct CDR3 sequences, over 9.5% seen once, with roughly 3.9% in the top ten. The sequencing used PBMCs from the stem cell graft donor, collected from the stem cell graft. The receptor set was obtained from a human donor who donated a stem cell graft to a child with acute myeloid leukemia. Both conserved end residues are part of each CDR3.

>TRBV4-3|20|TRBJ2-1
CASSQESPKIDRGRFNEQFF
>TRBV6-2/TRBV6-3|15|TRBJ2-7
CASRDTSGRNYEQYF
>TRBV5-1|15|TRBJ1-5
CASSLEGAGNQPQHF
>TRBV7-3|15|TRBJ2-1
CASSPRGSVNNEQFF
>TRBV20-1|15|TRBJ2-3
CSARFVATSTDTQYF
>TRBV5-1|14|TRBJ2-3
CASSSNLLAATQYF
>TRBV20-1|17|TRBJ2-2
CSARDSKGRGLSGELFF
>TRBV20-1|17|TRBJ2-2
CSARDLRQGANTGELFF
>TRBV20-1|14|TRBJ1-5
CSARDMRSNQPQHF
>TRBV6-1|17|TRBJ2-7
CASSPPRASGRGYEQYF
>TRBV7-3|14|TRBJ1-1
CASSLSAGKSQAFF
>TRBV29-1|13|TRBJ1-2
CSVEYPGNYGYTF
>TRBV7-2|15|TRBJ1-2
CASSLGSAGFYGYTF
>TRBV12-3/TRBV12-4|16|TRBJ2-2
CASRRQGDANTGELFF
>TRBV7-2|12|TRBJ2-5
CASSYVRGTQYF
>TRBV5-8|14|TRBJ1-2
CASSLGGGVSGYTF
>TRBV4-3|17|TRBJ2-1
CASSQESMRGAGNEQFF
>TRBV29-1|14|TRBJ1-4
CSVKGQGAGEKLFF
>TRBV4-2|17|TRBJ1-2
CASSQEGGQGTLNGYTF
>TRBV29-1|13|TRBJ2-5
CSFRQGGEETQYF
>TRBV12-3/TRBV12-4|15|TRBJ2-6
CASSLRGDGANVLTF
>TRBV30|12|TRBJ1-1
CAWSLGTVGAFF
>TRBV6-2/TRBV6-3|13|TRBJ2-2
CASRRTGTGELFF
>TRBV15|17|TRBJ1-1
CATSRGRLTGGNTEAFF
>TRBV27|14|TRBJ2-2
CASRRGANTGELFF
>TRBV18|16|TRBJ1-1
CASSPRVRGDVTEAFF
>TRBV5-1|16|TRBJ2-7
CASSPRTGGTSYEQYF
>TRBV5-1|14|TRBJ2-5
CASSRRAEEETQYF
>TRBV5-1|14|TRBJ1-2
CASSLEARGRGYTF
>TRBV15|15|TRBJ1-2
CATQREAGGGYGYTF
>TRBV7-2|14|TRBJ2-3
CASSSSGRVDTQYF
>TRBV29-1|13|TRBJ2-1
CSVEEGLTFEQFF
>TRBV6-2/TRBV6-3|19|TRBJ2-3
CASSTTPGTSGTRTDTQYF
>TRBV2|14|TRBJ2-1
CASRLASTYNEQFF
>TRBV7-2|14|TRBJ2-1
CASSPGRGSSEQFF
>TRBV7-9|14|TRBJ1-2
CASSLFPGGYGYTF
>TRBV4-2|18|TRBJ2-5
CASSRGLAGEFPLETQYF
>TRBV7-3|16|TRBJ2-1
CASSLSPNRAYHEQFF
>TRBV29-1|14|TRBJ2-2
CSVSGSRVTGELFF
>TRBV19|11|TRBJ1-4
CASALNEKLFF
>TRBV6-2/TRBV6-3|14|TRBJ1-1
CASSYSIAGTEAFF
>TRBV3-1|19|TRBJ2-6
CAISLAGQGALWGANVLTF
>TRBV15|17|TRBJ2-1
CATSRTGTSGAYNEQFF
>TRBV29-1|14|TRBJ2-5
CSVVRVVFQETQYF
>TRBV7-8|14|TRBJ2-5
CASSLLPERGTQYF
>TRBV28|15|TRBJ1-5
CASSTGAGGNQPQHF
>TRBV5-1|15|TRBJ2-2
CASSRDREDTGELFF
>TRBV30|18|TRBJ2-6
CAWIGPQGPFSGANVLTF
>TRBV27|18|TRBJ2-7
CASSERSLGLDPSYEQYF
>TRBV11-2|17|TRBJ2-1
CASSLKLLAGGGNEQFF